Listed below are T cell receptor beta chains from one sample, sequenced in a study of T cells in Graves' hyperthyroidism and ophthalmopathy. TCRdb independently ran MiXCR on the multiplex PCR reads; one entry per CDR3 protein. Of around 440,000 distinct CDR3 sequences listed, 15% to 17% are singletons. Sequenced: blood. The receptors were sampled from a woman between 18 and 30 years old with Graves' hyperthyroidism. Each CDR3 is given without its conserved first and last residue. Fields, in order: J gene, clone size, V gene, CDR3 protein. Size values are once, few and many counts, or a class for expanded clones, and some rows have none.

>TRBJ2-5|few|TRBV7-6
ASSLQESSATQY
>TRBJ2-1|many|TRBV6-2/TRBV6-3
ASRTPGYNEQF
>TRBJ2-1|many|TRBV7-2
ASSQKAGGGYNEQF
>TRBJ2-7|many|TRBV7-9
ASTKGSAAGGYEQY
>TRBJ2-2|many|TRBV12-3/TRBV12-4
ASSSRGNTGELF
>TRBJ2-3|many|TRBV28
ASRSLGTEDTSTDTQY
>TRBJ1-3|NA|TRBV20-1
SALKSSGNTIY
>TRBJ2-2|NA|TRBV7-3
ASSLTGQFGGTGELF
>TRBJ2-7|many|TRBV20-1
SARDPRGTYEQY
>TRBJ1-5|many|TRBV7-2
ASSSYSNQPQH
>TRBJ2-3|many|TRBV10-3
AISAARGRGSDTQY
>TRBJ2-5|NA|TRBV2
ASSATIQETQY
>TRBJ1-2|many|TRBV12-3/TRBV12-4
ASSSQRGSGYT